The 10 T cell receptor beta chains below come from one sample, sequenced in a study of T cells in Graves' hyperthyroidism and ophthalmopathy. From RNA transcripts, TCR beta CDR3 regions were amplified. With the HTBI primer set, the TCR CDR3 went through a first round of RT-PCR. TCRdb reprocessed the multiplex PCR reads with MiXCR, giving one entry per CDR3 protein. Found here are around 210,000 distinct CDR3 sequences, around a sixth of them singletons; the top ten hold roughly 55%. What was sequenced was blood. These receptors were obtained from a woman aged 50 to 60 with Graves' hyperthyroidism.

This clonotype was observed a few times. This rearrangement joins TRBV7-8 to TRBJ2-1; 9 nucleotides align to TRBD2. Per germline, CDR1 SGHVS and CDR2 FQNEAQ. This CDR3 comprises 18 residues. Losses at the gene ends were 4 bases for V and 4 bases for J; bases not matched to a gene: 14. CDR3 sequence (DNA): TGTGCCAGCAGCTCTCCCGGGGGTACTAGCGGGCAATACAATGAGCAGTTCTTC. Translation gives CASSSPGGTSGQYNEQFF. Based on the CDR3 plus reference TRBV7-8 and TRBJ2-1, the full variable domain is GAGVSQSPRYKVAKRGQDVALRCDPISGHVSLFWYQQALGQGPEFLTYFQNEAQLDKSGLPSDRFFAERPEGSVSTLKIQRTQQEDSAVYLCASSSPGGTSGQYNEQFFGPGTRLTVL.

This clonotype was seen many times. This rearrangement joins TRBV6-2 or TRBV6-3 to TRBJ1-1; D is possibly TRBD1 (5 bases). The CDR3 spans 14 residues. V was cut by 2 bases and J by 3 bases, with 10 bases left in between. Germline V gene sequence: CDR1 MNHEY, CDR2 SVGEGT. The DNA for the CDR3 is TGTGCCAGCAGTTACCGGGACGGTGACACTGAAGCTTTCTTT. Protein product: CASSYRDGDTEAFF.

The J gene is TRBJ1-6, the V gene TRBV10-2, with D possibly TRBD1 on 6 matching bases. The CDR3 is 14 residues long. Trimming pared 6 bases from V and 5 bases from J, leaving 11 bases between. The germline V gene encodes CDR1 WSHSY and CDR2 SAAADI. This CDR3 is CASRQTGDNSPLHF. CDR3 DNA: TGCGCCAGCAGACAGACAGGAGATAATTCACCCCTCCACTTT.

V usage is TRBV7-2 and J usage is TRBJ1-6; 7 bases match TRBD1. The V and J ends lost 5 bases and 6 bases, in that order; junction bases with no gene match: 7. The CDR3 length is 15 residues. Germline CDR1 is SGHTA and CDR2 is FQGNSA. The CDR3 sequence: CASSKDRAGNSPLHF. Written as DNA, the CDR3 is TGTGCCAGCAGCAAAGACAGGGCCGGTAATTCACCCCTCCACTTT.

The gene calls are TRBV11-1 and TRBJ1-2; 9 nucleotides match TRBD1. CDR1 is SGHAT and CDR2 is FQDESV in the germline V gene (reference sequence). This CDR3 has 14 amino acids. The junction had 3 bases not matched to a gene; V was cut back by 3 bases and J by 4 bases. The CDR3 nucleotides read TGTGCCAGCAGCTTGGGGACAGGGCTCTATGGCTACACCTTC. The encoded protein is CASSLGTGLYGYTF.

This rearrangement joins TRBV6-9 to TRBJ1-5, with TRBD1 identical over 8 bases. V shed 2 bases and J 5 bases; nucleotides not matched to a gene: 8. The germline gives CDR1 MNHGY, CDR2 SVAAGI. CDR3 size: 16 residues. CDR3 sequence reads: CASSYRRGQADQPQHF. CDR3 nucleotide sequence: TGTGCCAGCAGTTATCGCAGGGGACAGGCCGATCAGCCCCAGCATTTT.

The J gene is TRBJ1-5, the V gene TRBV5-1; D perhaps matches TRBD1 (6 bases). V was shortened by 1 base and J by 0 bases, with 20 bases between the two germline ends. Germline V gene lookup returns CDR1 SGHRS and CDR2 YFSETQ. CDR3 length: 19 residues. CDR3 nucleotides: TGCGCCAGCAGCTTGTGGGGCCAAAGACAGGTCATTAGCAATCAGCCCCAGCATTTT. This sequence encodes CASSLWGQRQVISNQPQHF.

This clonotype was observed many times. The gene calls are TRBV11-2 and TRBJ2-1, with TRBD1 matching over 8 bases. CDR1 SGHAT and CDR2 FQNNGV come from the germline V gene. The CDR3 has 17 residues. V gave up 6 bases and J gave up 6 bases; unmatched junction bases: 16. The CDR3 protein is CASSLFPDRGKSNEQFF. In DNA, the CDR3 is TGTGCCAGCAGTCTATTTCCCGACAGGGGCAAGAGCAATGAGCAGTTCTTC.

The chain uses TRBV24-1 and TRBJ2-5; D ambiguous. The CDR3 has 15 amino acids. With 7 bases removed from V and 3 bases from J, the gap between germline ends came to 17 bases. Germline-derived CDR1 and CDR2 are KGHDR and SFDVKD. The CDR3 coding sequence is TGTGCCACCAGCCGCGCCGACTCTTACAAAGAGACCCAGTACTTC. Its protein product is CATSRADSYKETQYF.

The chain uses TRBV27 and TRBJ1-3, with D tentatively TRBD1 (5 bases). This CDR3 spans 15 amino acids. From germline, CDR1 is MNHEY and CDR2 SMNVEV (reference sequence). V lost 6 bases, J lost 0 bases, and 12 bases lay in between. CDR3 nucleotides: TGTGCCAGCAGAGTAAGTGACAGCTCTGGAAACACCATATATTTT. This encodes CASRVSDSSGNTIYF.